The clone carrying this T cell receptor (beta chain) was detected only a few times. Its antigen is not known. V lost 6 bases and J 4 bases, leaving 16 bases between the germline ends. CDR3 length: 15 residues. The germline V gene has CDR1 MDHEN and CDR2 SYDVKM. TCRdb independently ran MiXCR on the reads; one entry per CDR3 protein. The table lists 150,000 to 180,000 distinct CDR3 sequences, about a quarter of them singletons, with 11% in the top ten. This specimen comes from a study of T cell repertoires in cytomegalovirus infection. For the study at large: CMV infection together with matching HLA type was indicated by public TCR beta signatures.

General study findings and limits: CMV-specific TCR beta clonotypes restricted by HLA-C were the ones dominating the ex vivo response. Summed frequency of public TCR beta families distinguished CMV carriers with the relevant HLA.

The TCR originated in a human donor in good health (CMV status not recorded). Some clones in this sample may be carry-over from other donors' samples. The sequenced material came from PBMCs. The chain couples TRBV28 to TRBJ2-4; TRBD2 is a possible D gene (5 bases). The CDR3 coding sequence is TGTGCCAGCAGACCTAGTGGGAGTGCTAAAAACATTCAGTACTTC. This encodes CASRPSGSAKNIQYF.